A selection of T cell receptor beta chains follows, all from one sample in a study of CD8+CD57+ T cells in acquired aplastic anemia. MiXCR was run by TCRdb on the reads, yielding one entry per CDR3 protein. This table holds approximately 190,000 distinct CDR3 sequences, around half found once. Specimen: sorted CD4+, CD8+, or CD8+CD57+ T cells (not recorded which) from PBMCs. These receptors came from a human donor with aplastic anemia. CDR3s include the opening cysteine and the closing phenylalanine or tryptophan. Fields, in order: clone size, J gene, D gene, V gene, CDR3 DNA, CDR3 protein. D genes are given only for firm matches. Clone size is given for some rows only: seen once, a few or many times, or a class if the clone is expanded.

NA	TRBJ1-5	NA	TRBV12-3/TRBV12-4	TGTGCCAGCAGTTGGGACGGCCTCCGATCCCAGCATTTT	CASSWDGLRSQHF
NA	TRBJ2-7	TRBD2	TRBV7-6	TGTGCCAGCAGCTTAGAAAGCGGGAGTTACGAGCAGTACTTC	CASSLESGSYEQYF
few	TRBJ1-1	NA	TRBV5-1	TGCGCCAGCAGCTCAACTAGCGGCACTGAAGCTTTCTTT	CASSSTSGTEAFF
many	TRBJ2-7	NA	TRBV11-2	TGTGCCAGCAGCTTTTCCTCGAGGGGATCTCTGCAGTACTTC	CASSFSSRGSLQYF
many	TRBJ2-2	TRBD2	TRBV7-3	TGTGCCAGCAGCTTAGCGGGAGGGGACACCGGGGAGCTGTTTTTT	CASSLAGGDTGELFF
NA	TRBJ1-6	TRBD1	TRBV7-8	TGTGCCAGCAGCCGGGACAGGAAGAATTCACCCCTCCACTTT	CASSRDRKNSPLHF
many	TRBJ2-7	TRBD1	TRBV5-1	TGCGCCAGCAGTTTATGGGACAGGGCGGATTACGAGCAGTACTTC	CASSLWDRADYEQYF
NA	TRBJ1-1	NA	TRBV28	TGTGCCAGCAGTTTACCCGGAGGGGGTAACACTGAAGCTTTCTTT	CASSLPGGGNTEAFF
many	TRBJ2-7	TRBD2	TRBV6-2/TRBV6-3	TGTGCCAGCACCCTCGGCGGGAGGGCCGTCCTCGAGCAGTACTTC	CASTLGGRAVLEQYF
NA	TRBJ2-3	TRBD2	TRBV14	TGTGCCAGCAGCCATTTTCGGGGGGGCAGGGATACGCAGTATTTT	CASSHFRGGRDTQYF
few	TRBJ2-5	NA	TRBV15	TGTGCCACCAGCAGAGATTCAGGCCAAGAGACCCAGTACTTC	CATSRDSGQETQYF
NA	TRBJ2-1	NA	TRBV15	TGTGCCACCAGCAGAGAAGTAGACAGGTATTTCAATGAGCAGTTCTTC	CATSREVDRYFNEQFF
NA	TRBJ2-3	NA	TRBV19	TGTGCCAGTAGGGGGGGCGATACGCAGTATTTT	CASRGGDTQYF
many	TRBJ2-7	NA	TRBV7-2	TGTGCCAGCAGCTCTACAGGGTGGGAGCAGTACTTC	CASSSTGWEQYF
NA	TRBJ2-1	TRBD2	TRBV29-1	TGCAGCGTTGAACCTCTGGGGGGGAGCTCCTACAATGAGCAGTTCTTC	CSVEPLGGSSYNEQFF
many	TRBJ2-1	NA	TRBV7-9	TGTGCCAGCAGCCGCTTGACGAGTCGGGAGTCGAATGAGCAGTTCTTC	CASSRLTSRESNEQFF
NA	TRBJ1-1	NA	TRBV12-3/TRBV12-4	TGTGCCAGCAGTCTTTGGGGGGGTAACACTGAAGCTTTCTTT	CASSLWGGNTEAFF
NA	TRBJ2-5	NA	TRBV20-1	TGCAGTGCTAGCGAACGAGAGACCCAGTACTTC	CSASERETQYF
NA	TRBJ1-1	NA	TRBV14	TGTGCCAGCAGCCTTACGCCTGGGAACACTGAAGCTTTCTTT	CASSLTPGNTEAFF
NA	TRBJ2-7	TRBD2	TRBV11-2	TGTGCCAGCAGCTTAGAAGTGGGGGGGGGATCCTACGAGCAGTACTTC	CASSLEVGGGSYEQYF
many	TRBJ2-5	NA	TRBV20-1	TGCAGTGCTAGGTTGCTCGAGACCCAGTACTTC	CSARLLETQYF
NA	TRBJ2-1	TRBD1	TRBV4-2	TGTGCCAGCAGCCAAGGCTGGACAGGTTACAATGAGCAGTTCTTC	CASSQGWTGYNEQFF
NA	TRBJ1-5	NA	TRBV12-3/TRBV12-4	TGTGCCATATCCCGGGGAGGGGGAAGCAATCAGCCCCAGCATTTT	CAISRGGGSNQPQHF
many	TRBJ2-4	NA	TRBV19	TGTGCCAGTACCGAAAGGACGGGCAAAAACATTCAGTACTTC	CASTERTGKNIQYF
few	TRBJ1-1	NA	TRBV7-9	TGTGCCAGCAGCTTAGCGGATAATGAAGCTTTCTTT	CASSLADNEAFF
NA	TRBJ1-2	NA	TRBV29-1	TGCAGCGTTGAAGATCAACAAATCTATGGCTACACCTTC	CSVEDQQIYGYTF
NA	TRBJ2-5	NA	TRBV2	TGTGCCAGCATGCTGTTAGAGACCCAGTACTTC	CASMLLETQYF
NA	TRBJ2-2	NA	TRBV24-1	TGTGCCTCCAGTGATTTCAAGTCGGAGCCGAACACCGGGGAGCTGTTCTTT	CASSDFKSEPNTGELFF
NA	TRBJ2-2	NA	TRBV5-1	TGTGCCAGCAGCTCCATCAGGGCCGGGGAGCTGTTTTTT	CASSSIRAGELFF
few	TRBJ1-1	NA	TRBV12-5	TGTGCTAGTGGGGTTGTTAGGGGGGGCAGGGACACTGAAGCTTTCTTT	CASGVVRGGRDTEAFF